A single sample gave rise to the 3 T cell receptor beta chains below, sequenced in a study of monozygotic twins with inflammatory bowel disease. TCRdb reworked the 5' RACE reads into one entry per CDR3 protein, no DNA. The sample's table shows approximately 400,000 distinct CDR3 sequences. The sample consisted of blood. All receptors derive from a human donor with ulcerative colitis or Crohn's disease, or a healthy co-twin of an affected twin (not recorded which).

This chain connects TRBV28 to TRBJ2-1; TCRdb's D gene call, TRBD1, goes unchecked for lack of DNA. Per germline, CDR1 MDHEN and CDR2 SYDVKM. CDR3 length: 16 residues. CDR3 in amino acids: CASTSVAEGGYNEQFF.

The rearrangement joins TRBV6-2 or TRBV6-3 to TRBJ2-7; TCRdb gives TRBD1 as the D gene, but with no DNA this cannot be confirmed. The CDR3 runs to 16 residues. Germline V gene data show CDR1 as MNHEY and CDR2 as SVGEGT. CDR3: CASSYSIGDRAYEQYF.

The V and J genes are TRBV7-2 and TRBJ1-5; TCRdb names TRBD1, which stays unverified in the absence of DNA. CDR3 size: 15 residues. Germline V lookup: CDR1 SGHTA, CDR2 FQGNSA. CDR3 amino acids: CASSLGQGWEQPQHF.